This T cell receptor (beta chain) is drawn from a study of identical twins. Study-wide findings and caveats: Models underpredicted monozygotic twin sharing of out-of-frame TCR alpha.

Unique molecular identifiers were present on the cDNA, and a universal primer site came from template switching. TCRdb used MiXCR to reprocess the 5' RACE reads, holding one entry per CDR3 protein. The sample includes about 530,000 distinct CDR3 sequences, under 25% seen only once; the top ten take about 0.5%. This clonotype was observed a handful of times. What it binds is not known. The V and J ends lost 3 bases and 7 bases, in that order; junction bases with no gene match: 10. The length of the CDR3 is 14 residues. Germline CDR1 reads DFQATT; CDR2 reads SNEGSKA (reference sequence). These data also formed part of another study, on yellow fever vaccine responses in identical twins.

This clonotype was obtained from a woman under 30 in good health. The chain couples TRBV20-1 to TRBJ1-2; 8 bases match TRBD1. Sequencing input: CD4+ T cells sorted from blood. In DNA form, the CDR3 reads TGCAGTGCTAGGGACGACAGGGGACCTTTTGGCTACACCTTC. Its protein is CSARDDRGPFGYTF.